Each of the 23 T cell receptor beta chains below was sequenced from the same sample in a study of T cell clones after liver transplantation. Generated by immunoSEQ multiplex PCR, the TCRdb table keeps only in-frame clones and is missing some. This table has more than 95,000 clones, approximately 78% appearing once. The input for sequencing was CD4+ T cells from blood, taken before liver transplant. Source of these receptors: a human donor who received a liver transplant.

The DNA of the CDR3 is TGTGCCAGCAGTCAGGGATCCTACGAGCAGTACTTC. This codes for CASSQGSYEQYF. The chain employs TRBV6-6 and TRBJ2-7; perhaps TRBD1 as D (5 bases). The CDR3 extends over 12 amino acids. With 5 bases removed from V and 1 base from J, the gap between germline ends came to 6 bases. Germline V gene data show CDR1 as MNHNY and CDR2 as SVGAGI (reference sequence).

V and J are TRBV7-8 and TRBJ2-5, with D maybe TRBD2 (6 bases). The germline V gene encodes CDR1 SGHVS and CDR2 FQNEAQ. This CDR3 is 11 amino acids long. Trimming cost V 6 bases and J 11 bases, with 13 bases left between them. In DNA, the CDR3 is TGTGCCAGCAGAACCTCGGGGGATCAGTACTTC. This translates into CASRTSGDQYF.

The V and J genes are TRBV30 and TRBJ1-2; D uncertain. Germline CDR1 GTSNPN, CDR2 SVGIG (reference sequence). V lost 3 bases and J 8 bases, leaving 10 bases between the germline ends. This CDR3 has 11 amino acids. CDR3 coding DNA: TGTGCCTGGAGGGCGGCTGGAGGCTACACCTTC. Protein: CAWRAAGGYTF.

The V gene is TRBV18, the J gene TRBJ2-1; 8 bases align to TRBD2. The junction had 4 bases not matched to a gene; V was cut back by 3 bases and J by 6 bases. The CDR3 is 14 amino acids. Germline V gives CDR1 KGHSH, CDR2 LQKENI. The CDR3 DNA reads as TGTGCCAGCTCACCTTTCCGGGGGGGCAATGAGCAGTTCTTC. Translation: CASSPFRGGNEQFF.

J is TRBJ2-5 and V is TRBV15; TRBD2 agrees at 7 bases. Germline CDR1 is LNHNV and CDR2 is YYDKDF (reference sequence). Trimming removed 0 bases from V and 5 bases from J; junction bases left unmatched: 3. The CDR3 extends over 14 amino acids. CDR3 amino acids: CATSRDLRGETQYF. Here the CDR3 DNA reads TGTGCCACCAGCAGAGACCTGCGGGGGGAGACCCAGTACTTC.

This sequence joins TRBV6-5 and TRBJ2-1, with D perhaps TRBD2 (5 bases). The V end was cut by 7 bases, the J end by 9 bases, with 16 bases between. This CDR3 is built from 13 residues. The germline V gene has CDR1 MNHEY and CDR2 SVGAGI. CDR3 region: CASTLDRAGEQFF. In DNA form, the CDR3 reads TGTGCCAGCACCTTGGACCGGGCGGGTGAGCAGTTCTTC.

The CDR3, as DNA: TGCGCCAGCAGTCTGGACAGAAACAATCAGCCCCAGCATTTT. Protein product: CASSLDRNNQPQHF. The chain has TRBV10-2 and TRBJ1-5, with D perhaps TRBD1 (6 bases). Germline V gives CDR1 WSHSY, CDR2 SAAADI. V dropped 5 bases and J dropped 3 bases, with 11 bases sitting between them. CDR3 length: 14 residues.

V is TRBV7-6 and J is TRBJ2-5; D gene unclear. This CDR3 is 12 amino acids long. Trimming stripped 5 bases from V and 2 bases from J, with 6 bases between. Germline CDR1 is SGHVS and CDR2 is FNYEAQ. The CDR3 DNA is TGTGCCAGCAGCCTGAGACAAGAGACCCAGTACTTC. It codes for CASSLRQETQYF. The variable domain in full, with the rest retrieved from reference TRBV7-6 and TRBJ2-5, is GAGVSQSPRYKVTKRGQDVALRCDPISGHVSLYWYRQALGQGPEFLTYFNYEAQQDKSGLPNDRFSAERPEGSISTLTIQRTEQRDSAMYRCASSLRQETQYFGPGTRLLVL.

The CDR3 region is CAWSVLPMNTEAFF. The DNA for the CDR3 is TGTGCCTGGAGTGTTCTTCCTATGAACACTGAAGCTTTCTTT. The V gene is TRBV30, the J gene TRBJ1-1; D unresolved. The CDR3 has 14 residues. V dropped 0 bases and J dropped 0 bases, with 8 bases sitting between them. CDR1 and CDR2 from the germline V gene are GTSNPN and SVGIG (reference sequence).

This chain uses TRBV18 with TRBJ1-4; D is unresolved. The germline V gene has CDR1 KGHSH and CDR2 LQKENI. This CDR3 spans 10 amino acids. V was trimmed by 4 bases and J by 6 bases, leaving 0 bases between them. The CDR3 is CASSHEKLFF. The CDR3 bases are TGTGCCAGCTCACATGAAAAACTGTTTTTT. The entire variable domain, with the rest obtained from reference TRBV18 and TRBJ1-4, is as follows: NAGVMQNPRHLVRRRGQEARLRCSPMKGHSHVYWYRQLPEEGLKFMVYLQKENIIDESGMPKERFSAEFPKEGPSILRIQQVVRGDSAAYFCASSHEKLFFGSGTQLSVL.

The chain recombines TRBV6-5 with TRBJ1-3, with D unresolved. CDR1 and CDR2 from the germline V gene are MNHEY and SVGAGI. The CDR3 has 15 amino acids. V lost 8 bases and J lost 0, with 14 bases in between. This chain's CDR3 is CASGSDRFSGNTIYF. For the CDR3, the DNA is TGTGCCAGCGGTTCGGACCGCTTCTCTGGAAACACCATATATTTT.

This chain's CDR3 is CASSGGLAQGYTF. The CDR3 nucleotides read TGCGCCAGCAGTGGCGGACTCGCGCAGGGCTACACCTTC. The rearrangement links TRBV10-2 to TRBJ1-2, with D unresolved. The germline V and J ends were trimmed by 4 bases and 8 bases, with 14 bases remaining between them. Germline CDR1 reads WSHSY; CDR2 reads SAAADI. The CDR3 runs to 13 residues.

With respect to this clone: Other DNA sequences of this sample code for an identical CDR3. The rearrangement links TRBV18 to TRBJ1-1; 7 bases are shared with TRBD1. The CDR3 covers 15 residues. CDR1 and CDR2 from the germline V gene are KGHSH and LQKENI. Trimming at V came to 3 bases and at J to 1 base, leaving 5 bases not matched to a gene. The DNA of the CDR3 is TGTGCCAGCTCACCGCGGACAGGTGGGAACACTGAAGCTTTCTTT. Protein: CASSPRTGGNTEAFF.

The chain joins TRBV5-1 to TRBJ1-2; 9 bases match TRBD1. CDR1 and CDR2 from the germline V gene are SGHRS and YFSETQ. J gave up 1 base and V 1 base, and 8 bases lay outside the gene matches. The length of the CDR3 is 17 residues. CDR3 sequence reads: CASSLSTGGPYNYGYTF. For the CDR3, the DNA is TGCGCCAGCAGCTTGAGTACAGGGGGCCCCTATAACTATGGCTACACCTTC.

V is TRBV30 and J is TRBJ2-5; D possibly corresponds to TRBD2 (7 bases). This CDR3 region has 16 residues. Trimming stripped 0 bases from V and 1 base from J, with 15 bases between. The germline gives CDR1 GTSNPN, CDR2 SVGIG (reference sequence). The CDR3 protein is CAWSVGGASVQETQYF. Written as DNA, the CDR3 is TGTGCCTGGAGTGTAGGGGGGGCGAGTGTCCAAGAGACCCAGTACTTC.

This clone was counted a single time. The rearrangement uses TRBV15 and TRBJ1-6; D remains unclear. The germline gives CDR1 LNHNV, CDR2 YYDKDF (reference sequence). The CDR3 runs to 13 residues. V was clipped by 5 bases and J by 7 bases, with 9 bases between them. CDR3 loop: CATSGPPNSPLHF. CDR3 in DNA: TGTGCCACCAGCGGACCACCCAATTCACCCCTCCACTTT.

J is TRBJ1-2 and V is TRBV6-1; 10 bases agree with TRBD1. The ends lost 8 bases at V and 7 bases at J; junction bases unmatched: 7. This CDR3 comprises 13 residues. Germline assignment: CDR1 MNHNS and CDR2 SASEGT. CDR3 sequence: CASGRQGASGYTF. CDR3 DNA: TGTGCCAGCGGAAGACAGGGGGCAAGTGGCTACACCTTC.

On this clone: An end of the junction differs from the germline gene, which may be a read error. CDR3 loop: CATSLMAENTEAFF. CDR3 coding DNA: TGTGCCACCAGCCTAATGGCAGAGAACACTGAAGCTTTCTTT. The V call is TRBV9, the J call TRBJ1-1; no clear D. CDR1 and CDR2 (germline): SGDLS, YYNGEE. CDR3 size: 14 residues.

The table lists this clone with a few counts. The chain recombines TRBV4-3 with TRBJ2-1, with 7 bases identical to TRBD1. The germline V gene has CDR1 LGHNA and CDR2 YSLEER. V trimming: 0 bases; J trimming: 5 bases; junction bases outside the gene matches: 4. This CDR3 is 15 amino acids long. The CDR3: CASSQDPDRNNEQFF. The CDR3, as DNA: TGCGCCAGCAGCCAAGATCCGGACAGGAACAATGAGCAGTTCTTC.

This chain joins TRBV19 and TRBJ1-1; unclear D gene. Germline V CDR1 and CDR2: LNHDA, SQIVND (reference sequence). The CDR3 is 16 residues long. The V and J ends lost 5 bases and 0 bases respectively, with 16 bases between them. The CDR3 nucleotides read TGTGCCAGTAGTCCCACCAGCACGGTCATGAACACTGAAGCTTTCTTT. Protein: CASSPTSTVMNTEAFF.

The chain joins TRBV19 to TRBJ1-5; 8 bases fit TRBD1. The V gene end was trimmed by 8 bases and the J gene end by 2 bases; junction bases not matched to a gene: 5. The CDR3 extends over 14 amino acids. From germline, CDR1 is LNHDA and CDR2 SQIVND (reference sequence). CDR3 nucleotide sequence: TGTGCCAGTGGCTTGACAGGGGGCAATCAGCCCCAGCATTTT. Amino acids: CASGLTGGNQPQHF.

This clone was detected many times. The rearrangement joins TRBV18 to TRBJ1-2; D gene ambiguous. Trimming took off 4 bases at V and 5 bases at J, with 14 bases between the two ends. Germline V CDR1 and CDR2: KGHSH, LQKENI. The CDR3 contains 14 residues. This CDR3 is CASSRVGDRYGYTF. In DNA, the CDR3 is TGTGCCAGCTCACGTGTAGGAGACCGATATGGCTACACCTTC.

This clone was seen only a few times. The rearrangement joins TRBV28 to TRBJ2-1; D is ambiguous. The CDR3 is 15 amino acids. Germline V lookup: CDR1 MDHEN, CDR2 SYDVKM. Trimming pared 6 bases from V and 4 bases from J, leaving 16 bases between. The CDR3 nucleotides are TGTGCCAGCAGCCCCAGTGTGCTAGAGTACAATGAGCAGTTCTTC. Translated: CASSPSVLEYNEQFF. The complete variable domain, with remaining parts taken from reference TRBV28 and TRBJ2-1, reads DVKVTQSSRYLVKRTGEKVFLECVQDMDHENMFWYRQDPGLGLRLIYFSYDVKMKEKGDIPEGYSVSREKKERFSLILESASTNQTSMYLCASSPSVLEYNEQFFGPGTRLTVL.